The clone carrying this T cell receptor beta chain came up a few times. The data were obtained in a study of response to subunit inactivated influenza vaccine. TCRdb reprocessed the RT-PCR reads with MiXCR, giving one entry per CDR3 protein. Here the sample spans a few hundred thousand distinct CDR3 sequences, around a fifth being singletons. J was trimmed by 3 bases and V by 11 bases; bases with no gene match: 8. This CDR3 has 14 amino acids. Per germline, CDR1 SEHNR and CDR2 FQNEAQ (reference sequence). The sequencing used PBMCs from blood, collected less than 22 months after vaccination. J is TRBJ2-1 and V is TRBV7-9, with 9 bases identical to TRBD2. This TCR came from a man between 50 and 69 years old who received an inactivated influenza vaccine. The CDR3 protein is CAFGRGGLYNEQFF. In nucleotides, the CDR3 is TGTGCCTTTGGGCGGGGGGGCCTCTACAATGAGCAGTTCTTC.